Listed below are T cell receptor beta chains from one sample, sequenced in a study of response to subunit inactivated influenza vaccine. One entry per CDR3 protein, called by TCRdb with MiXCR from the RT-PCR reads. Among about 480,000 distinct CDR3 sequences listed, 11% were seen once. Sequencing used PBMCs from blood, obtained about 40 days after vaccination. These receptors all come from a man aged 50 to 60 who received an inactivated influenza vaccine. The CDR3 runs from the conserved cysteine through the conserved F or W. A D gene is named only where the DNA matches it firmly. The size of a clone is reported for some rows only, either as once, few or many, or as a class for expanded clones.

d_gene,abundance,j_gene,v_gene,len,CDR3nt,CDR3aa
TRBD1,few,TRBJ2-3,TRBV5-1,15,TGCGCCAGCAGCTCCACAGGGGGCCAAACAGATACGCAGTATTTT,CASSSTGGQTDTQYF
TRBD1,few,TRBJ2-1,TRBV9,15,TGTGCCAGCAGCGTCGAGGGACAGGCTTACAATGAGCAGTTCTTC,CASSVEGQAYNEQFF
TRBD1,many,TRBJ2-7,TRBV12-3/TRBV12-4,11,TGTGCCAGTGGACAGGGAATAGAGCAGTACTTC,CASGQGIEQYF
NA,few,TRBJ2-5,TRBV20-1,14,TGCAGTGCTAGAGATTGGACAGAACAAGAGACCCAGTACTTC,CSARDWTEQETQYF
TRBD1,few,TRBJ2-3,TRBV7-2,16,TGTGCCAGCAGCCGAGCCTCCCGGGACAGGGGAGATACGCAGTATTTT,CASSRASRDRGDTQYF
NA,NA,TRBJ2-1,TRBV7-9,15,TGTGCCAGCAGCCCACCGGGACTCAATTACAATGAGCAGTTCTTC,CASSPPGLNYNEQFF
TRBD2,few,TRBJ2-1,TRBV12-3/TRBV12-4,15,TGTGCCAGCAGGAAACTAGCGGGGGGCTCCAATGAGCAGTTCTTC,CASRKLAGGSNEQFF
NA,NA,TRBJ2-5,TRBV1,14,TGCACCAGCAGCCAAGACAAGGGTCAAGAGACCCAGTACTTC,CTSSQDKGQETQYF
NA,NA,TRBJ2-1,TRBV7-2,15,TGTGCCAGCAGCACCCGCCTGGGCAGCTACAATGAGCAGTTCTTC,CASSTRLGSYNEQFF
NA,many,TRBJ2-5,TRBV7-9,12,TGTGCCAGCAGCCCCCACGGGGAGACCCAGTACTTC,CASSPHGETQYF
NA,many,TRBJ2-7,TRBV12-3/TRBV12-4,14,TGTGCCAGCAGTTTAAGGGACACGAGCTACGAGCAGTACTTC,CASSLRDTSYEQYF
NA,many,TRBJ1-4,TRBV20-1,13,TGCAGTGCTAGGGCGGGGAATAATGAAAAACTGTTTTTT,CSARAGNNEKLFF
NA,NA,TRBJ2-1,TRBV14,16,TGTGCCAGCAGCAAGTCAGCGGAGAGCTCCTACAATGAGCAGTTCTTC,CASSKSAESSYNEQFF
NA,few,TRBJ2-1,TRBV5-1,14,TGCGCCAGCGACCCAGGGTGGGGCAAGGGGGAGCAGTTCTTC,CASDPGWGKGEQFF